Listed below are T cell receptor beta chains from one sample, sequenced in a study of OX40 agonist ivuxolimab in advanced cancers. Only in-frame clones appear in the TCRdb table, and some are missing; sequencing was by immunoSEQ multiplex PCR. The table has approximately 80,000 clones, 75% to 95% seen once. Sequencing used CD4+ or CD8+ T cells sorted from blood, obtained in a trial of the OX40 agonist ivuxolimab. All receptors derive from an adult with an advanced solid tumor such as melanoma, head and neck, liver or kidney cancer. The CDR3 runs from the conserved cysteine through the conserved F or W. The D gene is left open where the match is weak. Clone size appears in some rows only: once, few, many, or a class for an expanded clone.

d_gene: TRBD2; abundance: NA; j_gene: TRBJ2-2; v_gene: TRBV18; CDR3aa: CASSRGLTNTGELFF; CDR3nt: TGTGCCAGCTCTAGGGGACTAACGAACACCGGGGAGCTGTTTTTT
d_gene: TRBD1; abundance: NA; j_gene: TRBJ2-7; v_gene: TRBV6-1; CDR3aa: CASRRDSLSSYEQYF; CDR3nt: TGTGCCAGCAGGAGGGACAGCCTATCTTCCTACGAGCAGTACTTC
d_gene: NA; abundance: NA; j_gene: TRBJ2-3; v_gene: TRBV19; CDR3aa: CASSTSGWGSTDTQYF; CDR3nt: TGTGCCAGTAGTACCTCAGGGTGGGGTAGCACAGATACGCAGTATTTT
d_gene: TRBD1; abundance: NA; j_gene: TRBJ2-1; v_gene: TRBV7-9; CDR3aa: CASSLEGQPNNEQFF; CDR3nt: TGTGCCAGCAGCTTAGAGGGACAGCCTAACAATGAGCAGTTCTTC
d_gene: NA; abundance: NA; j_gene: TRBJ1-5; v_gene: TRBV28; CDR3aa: CASSFWSQPQHF; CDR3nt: TGTGCCAGCAGTTTTTGGAGCCAGCCCCAGCATTTT
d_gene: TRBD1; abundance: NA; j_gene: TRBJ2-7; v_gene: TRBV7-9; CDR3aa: CASSRQGIGEQYF; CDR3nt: TGTGCCAGCAGCCGACAGGGGATCGGCGAGCAGTACTTC
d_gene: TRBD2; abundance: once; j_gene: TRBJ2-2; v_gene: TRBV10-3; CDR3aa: CAISAAGLAEPNTGELFF; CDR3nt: TGTGCCATCAGTGCCGCGGGACTAGCGGAGCCAAACACCGGGGAGCTGTTTTTT
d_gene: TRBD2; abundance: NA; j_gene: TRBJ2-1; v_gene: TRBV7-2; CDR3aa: CASSLGVAGAEDEQFF; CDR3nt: TGTGCCAGCAGCTTGGGGGTAGCGGGGGCTGAGGATGAGCAGTTCTTC
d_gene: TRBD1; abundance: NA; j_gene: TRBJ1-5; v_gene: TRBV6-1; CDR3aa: CASSGTGGRQPQHF; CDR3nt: TGTGCCAGCAGCGGGACAGGGGGGAGGCAGCCCCAGCATTTT
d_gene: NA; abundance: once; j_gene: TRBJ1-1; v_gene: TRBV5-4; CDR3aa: CASSSQGSTEAFF; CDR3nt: TGTGCCAGCAGTTCACAGGGAAGCACTGAAGCTTTCTTT